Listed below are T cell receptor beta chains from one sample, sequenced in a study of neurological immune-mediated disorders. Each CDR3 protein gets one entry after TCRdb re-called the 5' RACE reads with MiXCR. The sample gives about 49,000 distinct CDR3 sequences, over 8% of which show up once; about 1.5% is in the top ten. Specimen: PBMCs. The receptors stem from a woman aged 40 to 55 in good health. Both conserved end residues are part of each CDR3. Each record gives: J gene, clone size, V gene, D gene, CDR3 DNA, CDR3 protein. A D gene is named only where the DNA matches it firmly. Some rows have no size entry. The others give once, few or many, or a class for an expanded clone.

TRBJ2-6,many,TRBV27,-,TGTGCCAGCAGTGTAAGGCTCGGGGCCAACGTCCTGACTTTC,CASSVRLGANVLTF
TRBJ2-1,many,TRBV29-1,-,TGCAGCGTTGGGGGGGTCCACAATGAGCAGTTCTTC,CSVGGVHNEQFF
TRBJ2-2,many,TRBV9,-,TGTGCCAGCAGCGAAGGGACCGCGCTGGGCGGGGAGCTGTTTTTT,CASSEGTALGGELFF
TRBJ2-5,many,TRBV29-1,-,TGCAGCGTTGAAGCGCGCCGGGAGCCTCAAGAGACCCAGTACTTC,CSVEARREPQETQYF
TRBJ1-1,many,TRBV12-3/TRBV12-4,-,TGTGCCAGCAGCCCAACGACGGCCCTGAACACTGAAGCTTTCTTT,CASSPTTALNTEAFF
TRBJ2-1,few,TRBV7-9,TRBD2,TGTGCCAGCAGCTCCGGACTAGCGGGTTCCTACAATGAGCAGTTCTTC,CASSSGLAGSYNEQFF
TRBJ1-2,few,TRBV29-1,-,TGCAGCGTTGAGGCACGGAACTATGGCTACACCTTC,CSVEARNYGYTF
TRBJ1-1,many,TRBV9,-,TGTGCCAGCAGCGTAGGGCACATGAACACTGAAGCTTTCTTT,CASSVGHMNTEAFF
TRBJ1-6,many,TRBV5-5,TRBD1,TGTGCCAGCAGCGAAAACAGGGGGCATTCACCCCTCCACTTT,CASSENRGHSPLHF
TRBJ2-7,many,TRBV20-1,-,TGCAGTGCTCCAACCCTGACTCGAGGGAGCTACGAGCAGTACTTC,CSAPTLTRGSYEQYF
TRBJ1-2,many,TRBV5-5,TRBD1,TGTGCCAGCAGCTCACAGGGGGATGGCTACACCTTC,CASSSQGDGYTF
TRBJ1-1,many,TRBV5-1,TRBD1,TGCGCCAGCAGCACAGTCAGTCCCGGGACAGGGATCAGCATGAACACTGAAGCTTTCTTT,CASSTVSPGTGISMNTEAFF
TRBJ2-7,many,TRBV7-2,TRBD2,TGTGCCAGCAGCTTGGCGGGAGGTGTCTCCTACGAGCAGTACTTC,CASSLAGGVSYEQYF
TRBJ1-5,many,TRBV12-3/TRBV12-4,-,TGTGCCAGCACCTGGGATCACTATCAGCCCCAGCATTTT,CASTWDHYQPQHF
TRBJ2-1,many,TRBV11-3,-,TGTGCCAGCAGCTTAGATCCCGGGGCCAATGAGCAGTTCTTC,CASSLDPGANEQFF
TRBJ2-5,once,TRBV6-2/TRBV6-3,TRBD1,TGTGCCAGCAGCACTTGGGACAGCCAAGAGATCCATTACTTC,CASSTWDSQEIHYF
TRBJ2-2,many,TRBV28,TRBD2,TGTGCCAGCGGTCGGACTAGCGGTAAAAACACCGGGGAGCTGTTTTTT,CASGRTSGKNTGELFF
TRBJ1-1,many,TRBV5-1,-,TGCGCCAGCAGCTTGGAAATTAACCACAGGGTAACTACTGAAGCTTTCTTT,CASSLEINHRVTTEAFF
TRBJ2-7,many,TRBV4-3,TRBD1,TGCGCCAGCAGCCAATCGGGACAGGGGTCTCTCTACGAGCAGTACTTC,CASSQSGQGSLYEQYF
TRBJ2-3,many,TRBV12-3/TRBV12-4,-,TGTGCCAGCAGTTCTCACGGCGGGACTCCCGGGGATACGCAGTATTTT,CASSSHGGTPGDTQYF
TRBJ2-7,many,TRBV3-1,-,TGTGCCAGCAGCCAACGGTTCTCTTCACGCACCCTCTACGAGCAGTACTTC,CASSQRFSSRTLYEQYF
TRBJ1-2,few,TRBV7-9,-,TGTGCCAGCAGCTTAGAACACAGTGGAGGAGTCTATGGCTACACCTTC,CASSLEHSGGVYGYTF
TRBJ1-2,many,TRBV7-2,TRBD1,TGTGCCAGCAGCGCCCCGGGACAGGGGCACTATGGCTACACCTTC,CASSAPGQGHYGYTF
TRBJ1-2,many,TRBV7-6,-,TGTGCCAGCAGCCATCCAGGGGCTGGCTACACCTTC,CASSHPGAGYTF
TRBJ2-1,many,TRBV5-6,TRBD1,TGTGCCAGCAGTCGTCCGACAGGGGGCCAGTTCTTC,CASSRPTGGQFF
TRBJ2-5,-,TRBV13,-,TGTGCCAGCGGTCCAAGTACCCAAGAGACCCTGTACTTC,CASGPSTQETLYF
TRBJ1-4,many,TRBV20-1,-,TGCAGTGCTCAAGCACCGGGGCAGGGAGAAGGGAAACTGTTTTTT,CSAQAPGQGEGKLFF
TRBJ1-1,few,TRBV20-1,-,TGCAGTGCTAGAGATGCCCAGGGCCAGTTTGGCACTGAAGCTTTCTTT,CSARDAQGQFGTEAFF
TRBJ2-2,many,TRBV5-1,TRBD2,TGCGCCAGCAGCGTACAACTAGCGGGAGGAGGCACCGGGGAGCTGTTTTTT,CASSVQLAGGGTGELFF
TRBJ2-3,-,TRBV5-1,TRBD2,TGCGCCAGCAGCTGGGGACTAGCGGGGCCCACAGATACGCAGTATTTT,CASSWGLAGPTDTQYF
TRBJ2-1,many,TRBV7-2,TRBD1,TGTGCCAGCAGCCGACAGGGGACTTACAATGAGCAGTTCTTC,CASSRQGTYNEQFF
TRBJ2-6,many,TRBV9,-,TGTGCCAGCAGCGTAGGTACAAGTGGAAGGCTATCTGGGGCCAACGTCCTGACTTTC,CASSVGTSGRLSGANVLTF
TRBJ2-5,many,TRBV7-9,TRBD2,TGTGCCAGCAGCGCGGGACTAGCGTCCCAAGAGACCCAGTACTTC,CASSAGLASQETQYF
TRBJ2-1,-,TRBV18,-,TGTGCCAGCGCCTGGACTATCGGGGCGTTTGTCTTC,CASAWTIGAFVF
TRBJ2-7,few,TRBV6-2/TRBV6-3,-,TGTGCCAGCAGCTCCAGGGGGGGATCCTACGAGCAGTACTTC,CASSSRGGSYEQYF
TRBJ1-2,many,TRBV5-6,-,TGTGCCAGCAGCCCTCGGAGGGCGGGAGGCTACACCTTC,CASSPRRAGGYTF
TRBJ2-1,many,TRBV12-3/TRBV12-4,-,TGTGCCAGCAGTTTAGGACAATTCGACAATGAGCAGTTCTTC,CASSLGQFDNEQFF
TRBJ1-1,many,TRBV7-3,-,TGTGCCAGCAGCTTAAACGGAGTTGAAGCTTTCTTT,CASSLNGVEAFF
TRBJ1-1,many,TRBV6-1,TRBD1,TGTGCCAGCAGGGTACAGGGGGCCTACGTGAACACTGAAGCTTTCTTT,CASRVQGAYVNTEAFF
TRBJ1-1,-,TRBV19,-,TGTGCCAGTAGATCTCCCCGTGGGGCTGAAGCTTTCTTT,CASRSPRGAEAFF